These 14 T cell receptor beta chains were all obtained from the same sample, sequenced in a study of T cells in Graves' hyperthyroidism and ophthalmopathy. RNA transcripts gave rise to amplified TCR beta CDR3 regions. First-round RT-PCR with HTBI primers amplified the TCR CDR3 region. Each CDR3 protein is one row after TCRdb ran MiXCR on the multiplex PCR reads. The table records about 690,000 distinct CDR3 sequences, around 15% of them present only once. Sequencing used blood. These receptor sequences come from a man in his fifties with Graves' hyperthyroidism.

This clonotype occurred many times. This sequence joins TRBV2 and TRBJ2-1; 7 bases agree with TRBD2. Germline V gene data show CDR1 as SNHLY and CDR2 as FYNNEI. V lost 3 bases to trimming and J lost 0 bases; unmatched junction nucleotides: 14. The CDR3 has 19 residues. CDR3 in amino acids: CASSDPGGSTKSSYNEQFF. In nucleotides, the CDR3 is TGTGCCAGCAGTGACCCGGGGGGATCTACTAAAAGCTCCTACAATGAGCAGTTCTTC.

In this sample, this clonotype turned up once. V is TRBV5-1 and J is TRBJ2-2; D might be TRBD1 (6 bases). With 3 bases removed from V and 2 bases from J, the gap between germline ends came to 11 bases. Germline V gene lookup returns CDR1 SGHRS and CDR2 YFSETQ. The CDR3 is made up of 15 amino acids. The CDR3 sequence: CASSSAGANTGELFF. The CDR3 DNA reads TGCGCCAGCAGCTCGGCAGGGGCCAACACCGGGGAGCTGTTTTTT.

This clonotype appeared a few times. The chain carries TRBV9 and TRBJ2-1; 9 nucleotides match TRBD2. The germline V gene has CDR1 SGDLS and CDR2 YYNGEE. The length of the CDR3 is 17 residues. The junction had 5 bases not matched to a gene; V was cut back by 1 base and J by 0 bases. This chain's CDR3 is CASSVSASGNSYNEQFF. DNA for the CDR3: TGTGCCAGCAGCGTATCGGCTAGCGGGAACTCCTACAATGAGCAGTTCTTC.

This clonotype was seen many times. A junction end diverges from the germline sequence, so it may reflect a read error. This chain joins TRBV12-3 or TRBV12-4 and TRBJ2-1; TRBD1 matches 7 bases. CDR3 length: 14 amino acids. For the CDR3, the DNA is TGTGCCAGCAGCTTAGGGGGCGCCTACAATGAGCAGTTCTTC. This codes for CASSLGGAYNEQFF.

In its sample, this clonotype was seen many times. The genes are TRBV24-1 and TRBJ2-2; D might be TRBD1 or TRBD2, each matching 6 bases. Germline values: CDR1 KGHDR, CDR2 SFDVKD. CDR3 size: 17 residues. Deletions cut 1 base from V and 4 bases from J, with 15 bases between. DNA of the CDR3: TGTGCCACCAGTGATTTCTGGGAACAGGGAGGCACCGGGGAGCTGTTTTTT. Protein sequence: CATSDFWEQGGTGELFF.

This clonotype was observed a handful of times. This chain links TRBV19 with TRBJ1-4, with D perhaps matching TRBD1 (5 bases). The ends were cut back, 5 bases at V and 5 bases at J, with 12 bases in the middle. This CDR3 spans 14 amino acids. Germline V CDR1 and CDR2: LNHDA, SQIVND (reference sequence). The CDR3 protein is CASSYSGPNEKLFF. For the CDR3, the DNA is TGTGCCAGTAGTTACTCAGGGCCCAATGAAAAACTGTTTTTT. Looking up the rest from reference TRBV19 and TRBJ1-4 gives the full variable domain: DGGITQSPKYLFRKEGQNVTLSCEQNLNHDAMYWYRQDPGQGLRLIYYSQIVNDFQKGDIAEGYSVSREKKESFPLTVTSAQKNPTAFYLCASSYSGPNEKLFFGSGTQLSVL.

This clonotype was detected ten times or more. J is TRBJ1-5 and V is TRBV2; D ambiguous. Germline lookup yields CDR1 SNHLY and CDR2 FYNNEI. Trimming pared 8 bases from V and 3 bases from J, leaving 14 bases between. The CDR3 contains 14 residues. CDR3 sequence reads: CASVAGGPNQPQHF. The CDR3 nucleotides read TGTGCCAGCGTGGCGGGAGGGCCCAATCAGCCCCAGCATTTT.

The table lists this clonotype with many counts. The rearrangement uses TRBV7-6 and TRBJ2-1, with TRBD1 matching over 8 bases. Germline CDR1 reads SGHVS; CDR2 reads FNYEAQ. V shed 2 bases, J shed 7 bases, and the junction held 7 bases outside the gene matches. The CDR3 runs to 15 residues. CDR3 nucleotides: TGTGCCAGCAGCTTAACGGGCCAGGGGGCGAATGAGCAGTTCTTC. As protein: CASSLTGQGANEQFF. Full variable domain (outside the CDR3, taken from reference TRBV7-6 and TRBJ2-1): GAGVSQSPRYKVTKRGQDVALRCDPISGHVSLYWYRQALGQGPEFLTYFNYEAQQDKSGLPNDRFSAERPEGSISTLTIQRTEQRDSAMYRCASSLTGQGANEQFFGPGTRLTVL.

This clonotype occurred many times. The rearrangement joins TRBV12-3 or TRBV12-4 to TRBJ1-5; D is possibly TRBD1 (5 bases). V gave up 8 bases and J gave up 7 bases, with 24 bases separating them. This CDR3 spans 16 amino acids. The CDR3: CASSTGLWGSEQPQHF. The CDR3 DNA follows: TGTGCCAGCTCTACGGGGCTATGGGGGTCGGAACAGCCCCAGCATTTT.

The CDR3 DNA sequence: TGTGCCAGCAGCCCGGACAGGGCTATTAGAGCTTTCTTT. Translation gives CASSPDRAIRAFF. The chain joins TRBV28 to TRBJ1-1; 8 bases match TRBD1. Per the germline V gene, CDR1 is MDHEN and CDR2 is SYDVKM. This CDR3 is built from 13 residues. The junction had 10 bases not matched to a gene; V was cut back by 6 bases and J by 10 bases.

This chain joins TRBV5-1 and TRBJ2-7; TRBD2 agrees at 14 bases. Germline V gene sequence: CDR1 SGHRS, CDR2 YFSETQ. This CDR3 has 21 residues. Unmatched junction bases numbered 19, after V lost 4 bases and J lost 1 base. The CDR3 nucleotides are TGCGCCAGCAGCCTACCGGGACACAGACTAGCGGGAGGGCCTGGGTCCTACGAGCAGTACTTC. It is translated as CASSLPGHRLAGGPGSYEQYF.

Many counts were recorded for this clonotype. The chain is built from TRBV11-2 and TRBJ1-1, with D possibly being TRBD1 (6 bases). The CDR3 runs 12 residues. CDR1 and CDR2 from the germline V gene are SGHAT and FQNNGV. CDR3 sequence (DNA): TGTGTCACAGGGCTTTTGAACACTGAAGCTTTCTTT. This sequence encodes CVTGLLNTEAFF.

The rearrangement uses TRBV28 and TRBJ1-3; a possible D gene is TRBD1 (6 bases). The V end was cut by 6 bases, the J end by 2 bases, with 17 bases between. This CDR3 has 16 amino acids. CDR1 and CDR2 from the germline V gene are MDHEN and SYDVKM. The CDR3 sequence is CASSPSWGGAGNTIYF. DNA of the CDR3: TGTGCCAGCAGCCCCTCCTGGGGGGGCGCTGGAAACACCATATATTTT.

This clonotype was recorded at least ten times. The chain joins TRBV10-3 to TRBJ2-3, with a possible D match to TRBD2 (6 bases). Germline-derived CDR1 and CDR2 are ENHRY and SYGVKD. V dropped 0 bases and J dropped 6 bases, with 10 bases sitting between them. The CDR3 sequence is 14 residues long. CDR3 DNA: TGTGCCATCAGTGAGTCGGTTCGGGGGGATACGCAGTATTTT. It translates to CAISESVRGDTQYF.